The 21 T cell receptor beta chains reported below all come from one sample, sequenced in a study of T cell changes during pregnancy in multiple sclerosis. The assay was immunoSEQ multiplex PCR, and TCRdb's table has in-frame clones only and misses some. The sample includes 65,000 to 85,000 clones, about 90% of them seen just once. The source material was peripheral blood, sampled after pregnancy. The source is a female donor in good health, enrolled as a control in a pregnancy study.

The chain carries TRBV4-3 and TRBJ2-7; TRBD1 is a possible D gene (7 bases). V lost 4 bases and J 1 base, leaving 11 bases between the germline ends. The germline gives CDR1 LGHNA, CDR2 YSLEER. CDR3 length equals 14 residues. The CDR3: CASSRQGGSYEQYF. The CDR3 nucleotides read TGCGCCAGCAGCCGGCAGGGGGGTTCCTACGAGCAGTACTTC.

This clone was detected only once. The chain links TRBV5-1 to TRBJ2-7; D unresolved. Between the trimmed V and J ends, which lost 2 bases and 1 base, there was a span of 10 bases. The V gene's germline CDR1 is SGHRS and CDR2 YFSETQ. CDR3 length: 14 residues. CDR3 nucleotide sequence: TGCGCCAGCAGCTTTGAAAGCAAATCCTACGAGCAGTACTTC. Its protein is CASSFESKSYEQYF.

This clone showed up just a few times. This chain connects TRBV2 to TRBJ1-6; no definite D call. V lost 3 bases to trimming and J lost 1 base, with 7 bases between them. Germline CDR1 is SNHLY and CDR2 is FYNNEI. The CDR3 contains 15 residues. CDR3 sequence (DNA): TGTGCCAGCAGTGAGCAGGCTTCCTATAATTCACCCCTCCACTTT. Translation gives CASSEQASYNSPLHF.

V usage is TRBV12-5 and J usage is TRBJ1-5, with 9 positions matching TRBD1. Germline assignment: CDR1 LGHNT and CDR2 FRNRAP. The CDR3 length is 18 residues. V shed 7 bases, J shed 3 bases, and the junction held 16 bases outside the gene matches. The CDR3 here is CASAGGTRTGVNNQPQHF. As DNA, the CDR3 is TGTGCTAGTGCCGGGGGCACAAGGACAGGGGTGAACAATCAGCCCCAGCATTTT.

V and J are TRBV7-8 and TRBJ2-3; D is perhaps TRBD2 (7 bases). CDR1 is SGHVS and CDR2 is FQNEAQ in the germline V gene. This CDR3 has 17 residues. Trimming removed 1 base from V and 0 bases from J, with 14 bases in between. CDR3 DNA sequence: TGTGCCAGCAGCTTAGTGTGGGGGGGCAAGAGCACAGATACGCAGTATTTT. Residues: CASSLVWGGKSTDTQYF.

The chain carries TRBV11-2 and TRBJ2-7; tentative D call: TRBD2 (5 bases). The CDR3 covers 13 residues. V gave up 4 bases and J gave up 3 bases, with 10 bases separating them. The V gene's germline CDR1 is SGHAT and CDR2 FQNNGV. The CDR3 sequence: CASSSQGGYEQYF. Here the CDR3 DNA reads TGTGCCAGCAGCTCCCAAGGAGGCTACGAGCAGTACTTC.

The chain couples TRBV4-3 to TRBJ2-5; 8 positions agree with TRBD2. Losses at the gene ends were 0 bases for V and 5 bases for J; bases not matched to a gene: 8. The V gene's germline CDR1 is LGHNA and CDR2 YSLEER. The CDR3 has 16 residues. The CDR3 loop is CASSQDFQRGRETQYF. The CDR3 DNA reads as TGCGCCAGCAGCCAAGATTTCCAGCGGGGGAGGGAGACCCAGTACTTC.

The count of this clone is one. V usage is TRBV5-1 and J usage is TRBJ2-7; the D gene is possibly TRBD1 (5 bases). The germline V gene encodes CDR1 SGHRS and CDR2 YFSETQ. CDR3 length: 14 residues. V was cut by 4 bases and J by 2 bases, with 13 bases left in between. The CDR3 spells CASSTVDRTYEQYF. The CDR3 bases are TGCGCCAGCAGCACAGTCGACAGAACCTACGAGCAGTACTTC.

The chain recombines TRBV4-1 with TRBJ2-7, with D tentatively TRBD2 (6 bases). The V end lost 3 bases, the J end lost 9 bases, and 12 bases lay between the germline ends. This CDR3 contains 12 residues. Germline V lookup: CDR1 MGHRA, CDR2 YSYEKL. This CDR3 reads CASSQGTGPQYF. DNA of the CDR3: TGCGCCAGCAGCCAGGGGACTGGACCGCAGTACTTC.

The chain employs TRBV12-5 and TRBJ2-7, with TRBD1 matching over 12 bases. In germline, CDR1 is LGHNT, CDR2 FRNRAP. Trimming removed 0 bases from V and 5 bases from J; junction bases left unmatched: 8. The CDR3 covers 17 residues. The CDR3 spells CASGLVLGQGASHEQYF. The CDR3 coding sequence is TGTGCTAGTGGTTTGGTACTGGGACAGGGGGCTTCCCACGAGCAGTACTTC.

This clone has just one count. This chain uses TRBV30 with TRBJ1-5; 7 bases map to TRBD1. V gave up 5 bases and J gave up 9 bases; unmatched junction bases: 13. Germline V CDR1 and CDR2: GTSNPN, SVGIG (reference sequence). The CDR3 spans 14 residues. The CDR3: CAWGTGVVDGPQHF. The CDR3 DNA is TGTGCCTGGGGTACAGGGGTTGTTGATGGGCCCCAGCATTTT.

The rearrangement uses TRBV9 and TRBJ1-2; 8 bases fit TRBD1. Losses at the gene ends were 3 bases for V and 8 bases for J; bases not matched to a gene: 12. This CDR3 is 15 amino acids long. Germline V gene lookup returns CDR1 SGDLS and CDR2 YYNGEE. CDR3 amino acids: CASSALVSQGGGYTF. CDR3 nucleotide sequence: TGTGCCAGCAGCGCACTTGTCTCACAGGGGGGAGGCTACACCTTC.

V gene TRBV6-6 combines with J gene TRBJ2-7, with D possibly matching TRBD1 (5 bases). The germline gives CDR1 MNHNY, CDR2 SVGAGI (reference sequence). The CDR3 consists of 12 residues. The germline V and J ends were trimmed by 8 bases and 3 bases, with 11 bases remaining between them. The CDR3 is CASGQGLYEQYF. Here the CDR3 DNA reads TGTGCCAGCGGGCAGGGCCTCTACGAGCAGTACTTC.

This chain links TRBV27 with TRBJ2-5; a weak D match, TRBD2 (6 bases). Trimming shortened V by 5 bases and J by 9 bases, and 25 bases separated the two germline ends. From germline, CDR1 is MNHEY and CDR2 SMNVEV (reference sequence). This CDR3 comprises 16 residues. The CDR3 DNA sequence: TGTGCCAGCAGTCTGATTGGGGGGACCATTATCAGGGCCCAGTACTTC. Amino acid sequence: CASSLIGGTIIRAQYF.

The chain couples TRBV12-5 to TRBJ2-5, with 11 bases matching TRBD2. This CDR3 comprises 17 residues. V lost 7 bases and J lost 9; bases outside the gene matches: 19. Per the germline V gene, CDR1 is LGHNT and CDR2 is FRNRAP. The CDR3, as DNA: TGTGCTAGTGCACTGGAGAAGGCGGGGACTAGCGGTATGTCCCAGTACTTC. It yields the protein CASALEKAGTSGMSQYF.

This chain uses TRBV7-6 with TRBJ2-3, with 8 bases matching TRBD1. With 4 bases clipped from V and 5 bases from J, the junction kept 2 bases outside the gene matches. Looked up from germline, CDR1 is SGHVS and CDR2 is FNYEAQ. The CDR3 covers 13 residues. CDR3 bases: TGTGCCAGCAGCTCTGACAGGGGAGATACGCAGTATTTT. Translation gives CASSSDRGDTQYF. The complete variable domain, with remaining parts taken from reference TRBV7-6 and TRBJ2-3, reads GAGVSQSPRYKVTKRGQDVALRCDPISGHVSLYWYRQALGQGPEFLTYFNYEAQQDKSGLPNDRFSAERPEGSISTLTIQRTEQRDSAMYRCASSSDRGDTQYFGPGTRLTVL.

In its sample, this clone was seen once. The chain uses TRBV6-1 and TRBJ2-3; 9 nucleotides match TRBD2. In germline, CDR1 is MNHNS, CDR2 SASEGT. With V trimmed by 4 bases and J by 0 bases, 2 bases remained unmatched. The CDR3 has 15 residues. CDR3 nucleotide sequence: TGTGCCAGCAGTGCTCTAGCGGGGAGCACAGATACGCAGTATTTT. Encoded protein: CASSALAGSTDTQYF.

The chain joins TRBV6-1 to TRBJ1-1; D uncertain. The germline gives CDR1 MNHNS, CDR2 SASEGT. The V and J ends lost 4 bases and 2 bases respectively, with 11 bases between them. The CDR3 is made up of 14 amino acids. The CDR3 loop is CASSAAGSNTEAFF. The CDR3 DNA is TGTGCCAGCAGTGCGGCAGGAAGTAACACTGAAGCTTTCTTT.

The chain recombines TRBV29-1 with TRBJ1-1; D is possibly TRBD1 (6 bases). V lost 6 bases and J 4 bases, leaving 15 bases between the germline ends. Looked up from germline, CDR1 is SQVTM and CDR2 is ANQGSEA. This CDR3 is built from 13 residues. Here the CDR3 DNA reads TGCAGCGTCGAGGGGGGGCGCAGCACTGAAGCTTTCTTT. Its translation is CSVEGGRSTEAFF.

The V gene is TRBV28, the J gene TRBJ2-5, with 9 bases lining up with TRBD2. Trimming at V came to 2 bases and at J to 6 bases, leaving 7 bases not matched to a gene. There are 15 residues in the CDR3. Germline V CDR1 and CDR2: MDHEN, SYDVKM. The CDR3 protein is CASSLTRGGLQTQYF. For the CDR3, the DNA is TGTGCCAGCAGTTTAACGCGGGGGGGCCTCCAGACCCAGTACTTC.

V and J are TRBV28 and TRBJ2-3; a weak D match, TRBD2 (5 bases). CDR1 and CDR2 (germline): MDHEN, SYDVKM. CDR3 length: 12 amino acids. V dropped 6 bases and J dropped 2 bases, with 6 bases sitting between them. DNA for the CDR3: TGTGCCAGCAGGGGAGACACAGATACGCAGTATTTT. The encoded protein is CASRGDTDTQYF. Using reference TRBV28 and TRBJ2-3 for the parts outside the CDR3, the full variable domain is DVKVTQSSRYLVKRTGEKVFLECVQDMDHENMFWYRQDPGLGLRLIYFSYDVKMKEKGDIPEGYSVSREKKERFSLILESASTNQTSMYLCASRGDTDTQYFGPGTRLTVL.